This TCR beta chain is drawn from a study of blood T cell repertoires in COVID-19. Assay used: immunoSEQ multiplex PCR; TCRdb lists only in-frame clones, some missing. The sample has roughly 140,000 clones, roughly nine tenths seen once; the top ten hold 4% to 5%. V lost 6 bases to trimming and J lost 5 bases; unmatched junction nucleotides: 5. The CDR3 contains 13 residues. The sequence was obtained from a woman aged 55 to 70 with active or convalescent COVID-19. The J gene is TRBJ2-5, the V gene TRBV12-3 or TRBV12-4; 8 bases line up with TRBD1. Input material: peripheral blood. The CDR3: CASRSGGRETQYF. As DNA, the CDR3 is TGTGCCAGCAGATCAGGGGGCCGGGAGACCCAGTACTTC.